A selection of T cell receptor beta chains follows, all from one sample in a study of response to subunit inactivated influenza vaccine. From the RT-PCR reads, TCRdb called clonotypes with MiXCR, one entry per CDR3 protein. The table records about 700,000 distinct CDR3 sequences, roughly 15% of them present only once. The sample here was PBMCs from blood, taken around 15 days before vaccination. The receptors derive from a man aged 45 to 65 who received an inactivated influenza vaccine. Both conserved end residues are part of each CDR3. The order of the fields is V gene, J gene, clone size, CDR3 length, D gene, CDR3 DNA, CDR3 protein. A D gene is named only where the DNA matches it firmly. Clone size is not always given. Where it is, it says once, few, many or a class for expanded clones.

V: TRBV4-2; J: TRBJ2-3; size: many; length: 15; D: NA; DNA: TGTGCCAGCAGCCAAGAGCAGGGGCCTACAGATACGCAGTATTTT; CDR3: CASSQEQGPTDTQYF
V: TRBV12-3/TRBV12-4; J: TRBJ2-6; size: many; length: 16; D: TRBD1; DNA: TGTGCCAGCAGTAAGGGACAGAACTTTGGGGCCAACGTCCTGACTTTC; CDR3: CASSKGQNFGANVLTF
V: TRBV7-2; J: TRBJ1-2; size: NA; length: 15; D: NA; DNA: TGTGCCAGCAGCTTAGTGGGGCCAATCACTTTCGGCTACACCTTC; CDR3: CASSLVGPITFGYTF
V: TRBV5-1; J: TRBJ2-1; size: few; length: 15; D: TRBD2; DNA: TGCGCCAGCAGCTTTAGCGGGACTCTTTACAATGAGCAGTTCTTC; CDR3: CASSFSGTLYNEQFF
V: TRBV5-1; J: TRBJ1-1; size: NA; length: 14; D: NA; DNA: TGCGCCAGCAGCCTGGATACGAGGGGCACTGAAGCTTTCTTT; CDR3: CASSLDTRGTEAFF
V: TRBV9; J: TRBJ1-1; size: NA; length: 15; D: NA; DNA: TGTGCCAGCAGCGCCTTACAGGGATCTAACACTGAAGCTTTCTTT; CDR3: CASSALQGSNTEAFF
V: TRBV5-1; J: TRBJ2-1; size: few; length: 16; D: NA; DNA: TGCGCCAGCAGCGGGAGTTTGCAGGCCGCAGAGGGAGAGCAGTTCTTC; CDR3: CASSGSLQAAEGEQFF
V: TRBV20-1; J: TRBJ2-3; size: NA; length: 16; D: TRBD2; DNA: TGCAGTGCTGGAGGGACTAGCGGGGTTCGAACAGATACGCAGTATTTT; CDR3: CSAGGTSGVRTDTQYF
V: TRBV20-1; J: TRBJ2-5; size: NA; length: 12; D: TRBD1; DNA: TGCAGTGGGACAGGGGAGGGAGAGACCCAGTACTTC; CDR3: CSGTGEGETQYF
V: TRBV29-1; J: TRBJ2-7; size: NA; length: 12; D: TRBD1; DNA: TGCAGCGCAGGGACAGCCGCCTACGAGCAGTACTTC; CDR3: CSAGTAAYEQYF
V: TRBV24-1; J: TRBJ1-3; size: NA; length: 14; D: TRBD1; DNA: TGTGCCCTCGCCGGGACAGGGTGTCGAAACACCATATATTTT; CDR3: CALAGTGCRNTIYF
V: TRBV7-2; J: TRBJ2-7; size: few; length: 14; D: NA; DNA: TGTGCCAGCAGCATAGAGAGGGGTATCAACGAGCAGTACTTC; CDR3: CASSIERGINEQYF
V: TRBV7-6; J: TRBJ2-7; size: NA; length: 16; D: NA; DNA: TGTGCCAGCAGCTTAGGCGGTAGGGGCCCCGGCTACGAGCAGTACTTC; CDR3: CASSLGGRGPGYEQYF
V: TRBV28; J: TRBJ2-5; size: few; length: 13; D: NA; DNA: TGTGCCAGCAGCATAGGGGGACGAGAGACCCAGTACTTC; CDR3: CASSIGGRETQYF
V: TRBV25-1; J: TRBJ2-7; size: NA; length: 15; D: NA; DNA: TGTGCCAGCAGTGAAGGGTTTCTAGATGGCTACGAGCAGTACTTC; CDR3: CASSEGFLDGYEQYF
V: TRBV20-1; J: TRBJ1-2; size: NA; length: 17; D: TRBD1; DNA: TGCAGTGCTATGCCCCGGGACAGGGGGTACCTTAACTATGGCTACACCTTC; CDR3: CSAMPRDRGYLNYGYTF
V: TRBV28; J: TRBJ2-7; size: many; length: 12; D: TRBD1; DNA: TGTGCCAGTTTAGACAGGGGCTACGAGCAGTACTTC; CDR3: CASLDRGYEQYF
V: TRBV10-3; J: TRBJ1-1; size: NA; length: 14; D: NA; DNA: TGTGCCATCAGGACCGGGACACTGTACACTGAAGCTTTCTTT; CDR3: CAIRTGTLYTEAFF
V: TRBV9; J: TRBJ2-5; size: few; length: 17; D: TRBD2; DNA: TGTGCCAGCAGCGTAGCCCCCGGGGGTAGCGGGATAGAGACCCAGTACTTC; CDR3: CASSVAPGGSGIETQYF
V: TRBV6-5; J: TRBJ2-1; size: few; length: 15; D: TRBD2; DNA: TGTGCCAGCAATTTACTAGCGGGAGTTTACAATGAGCAGTTCTTC; CDR3: CASNLLAGVYNEQFF
V: TRBV28; J: TRBJ2-1; size: NA; length: 16; D: TRBD2; DNA: TGTGCCAGCACTAAAAACCCTAGCGGGGGGCGAGGAGAGCAGTTCTTC; CDR3: CASTKNPSGGRGEQFF
V: TRBV6-2/TRBV6-3; J: TRBJ1-2; size: NA; length: 15; D: TRBD1; DNA: TGTGCCAGCAGTTACCAGGACAGGCGTCACTATGGCTACACCTTC; CDR3: CASSYQDRRHYGYTF
V: TRBV6-1; J: TRBJ2-4; size: few; length: 20; D: TRBD2; DNA: TGTGCCAGCAGTGCCACGGGTTCCGGGACTAGCGGGAAAGTCAAAAACATTCAGTACTTC; CDR3: CASSATGSGTSGKVKNIQYF
V: TRBV25-1; J: TRBJ1-4; size: many; length: 14; D: NA; DNA: TGTGCCAGCAGTGAAACGGGGCCTAATGAAAAACTGTTTTTT; CDR3: CASSETGPNEKLFF
V: TRBV6-5; J: TRBJ2-5; size: NA; length: 15; D: NA; DNA: TGTGCCAGCAGTTACTTGGGGGGACGGCAAGAGACCCAGTACTTC; CDR3: CASSYLGGRQETQYF
V: TRBV28; J: TRBJ1-1; size: many; length: 12; D: NA; DNA: TGTGCCAGCAGTCTGGGGGTGGCTGAAGCTTTCTTT; CDR3: CASSLGVAEAFF
V: TRBV7-9; J: TRBJ1-2; size: NA; length: 13; D: NA; DNA: TGTGCCAGCAGCTTAGACCGAGGCTGGGGCTACACCTTC; CDR3: CASSLDRGWGYTF
V: TRBV4-1; J: TRBJ2-3; size: few; length: 16; D: NA; DNA: TGCGCCAGCAGCCAGTATGACGGGGATAGCACAGATACGCAGTATTTT; CDR3: CASSQYDGDSTDTQYF
V: TRBV28; J: TRBJ2-1; size: NA; length: 15; D: TRBD2; DNA: TGTGCCAGCAGTCAACATAGCGGGAGGCGCAATGAGCAGTTCTTC; CDR3: CASSQHSGRRNEQFF
V: TRBV24-1; J: TRBJ2-6; size: many; length: 14; D: NA; DNA: TGTGCCACCAGCAGAGGATCGGGGGCCAACGTCCTGACTTTC; CDR3: CATSRGSGANVLTF
V: TRBV28; J: TRBJ2-1; size: few; length: 12; D: NA; DNA: TGTGCCAGTGAGGGGGGAGGGAATGAGCAGTTCTTC; CDR3: CASEGGGNEQFF
V: TRBV28; J: TRBJ1-2; size: many; length: 11; D: NA; DNA: TGTGCCAGCAGTTTCAACTATGGCTACACCTTC; CDR3: CASSFNYGYTF
V: TRBV6-2/TRBV6-3; J: TRBJ2-2; size: few; length: 14; D: NA; DNA: TGTGCCAGCAGTTACTCGCCGGGTTCCGGGGAGCTGTTTTTT; CDR3: CASSYSPGSGELFF
V: TRBV7-3; J: TRBJ2-2; size: NA; length: 14; D: NA; DNA: TGTGCCAGCAGCCTTCGGGCCGACACCGGGGAGCTGTTTTTT; CDR3: CASSLRADTGELFF
V: TRBV12-3/TRBV12-4; J: TRBJ1-1; size: few; length: 11; D: NA; DNA: TGTGCCAGCAGTTCCATACATGAAGCTTTCTTT; CDR3: CASSSIHEAFF
V: TRBV7-2; J: TRBJ2-1; size: few; length: 17; D: NA; DNA: TGTGCCAGCAGCTTAGCGGGGGCGGGGGTTCTGAACAATGAGCAGTTCTTC; CDR3: CASSLAGAGVLNNEQFF
V: TRBV20-1; J: TRBJ2-1; size: NA; length: 15; D: TRBD2; DNA: TGCAGTGCACCGTCCGGGACTAGCGGGAGTAATGAGCAGTTCTTC; CDR3: CSAPSGTSGSNEQFF
V: TRBV28; J: TRBJ1-5; size: NA; length: 16; D: NA; DNA: TGTGCCAGCAGTTTAACGCCAGGGCTGAGCAATCAGCCCCAGCATTTT; CDR3: CASSLTPGLSNQPQHF
V: TRBV24-1; J: TRBJ2-3; size: few; length: 15; D: NA; DNA: TGTGCCACCAGTGATTTTGGGTTCGGGACAGATACGCAGTATTTT; CDR3: CATSDFGFGTDTQYF
V: TRBV12-3/TRBV12-4; J: TRBJ2-3; size: NA; length: 13; D: NA; DNA: TGTGCCAGCACCTTATCTAGCACAGATACGCAGTATTTT; CDR3: CASTLSSTDTQYF
V: TRBV30; J: TRBJ2-1; size: NA; length: 11; D: NA; DNA: TGTGCCGCGGGGCACAGCAATGAGCAGTTCTTC; CDR3: CAAGHSNEQFF
V: TRBV6-5; J: TRBJ2-7; size: few; length: 15; D: NA; DNA: TGTGCCAGCAGTTACCACAGGGGACTAGACTACGAGCAGTACTTC; CDR3: CASSYHRGLDYEQYF
V: TRBV6-2/TRBV6-3; J: TRBJ1-2; size: NA; length: 18; D: NA; DNA: TGTGCCAGCACCCCACTAAGGACACAGAAAGGCTCTAACTATGGCTACACCTTC; CDR3: CASTPLRTQKGSNYGYTF
V: TRBV27; J: TRBJ2-2; size: few; length: 16; D: NA; DNA: TGTGCCAGCAGTTTAGGAGGGGGCCGGGGGACCGGGGAGCTGTTTTTT; CDR3: CASSLGGGRGTGELFF
V: TRBV5-1; J: TRBJ1-2; size: few; length: 15; D: TRBD1; DNA: TGCGCCAGCAGGGATGGGACAGGACGAACCTATGGCTACACCTTC; CDR3: CASRDGTGRTYGYTF
V: TRBV4-1; J: TRBJ2-1; size: few; length: 16; D: NA; DNA: TGCGCCAGCAGCCAAGGAAGTTTAGCGCGCCCCGAAGAGCAGTTCTTC; CDR3: CASSQGSLARPEEQFF
V: TRBV29-1; J: TRBJ2-5; size: many; length: 12; D: NA; DNA: TGCAGCGTTGCAGCAGGGCAAGAGACCCAGTACTTC; CDR3: CSVAAGQETQYF
V: TRBV6-2/TRBV6-3; J: TRBJ2-5; size: few; length: 12; D: NA; DNA: TGTGCCAGCAGTTACTCGGCGGGGACCCAGTACTTC; CDR3: CASSYSAGTQYF
V: TRBV6-5; J: TRBJ2-4; size: NA; length: 14; D: NA; DNA: TGTGCCAGCAATTACGATCTAGCCAAAAACATTCAGTACTTC; CDR3: CASNYDLAKNIQYF
V: TRBV20-1; J: TRBJ1-5; size: NA; length: 14; D: NA; DNA: TGCAGTGCTAGTCAGGGAGCGGGCAATCAGCCCCAGCATTTT; CDR3: CSASQGAGNQPQHF
V: TRBV5-1; J: TRBJ2-4; size: NA; length: 19; D: TRBD1; DNA: TGCGCCAGCAGCCCCTTGGACAGGGGGCCCATACTAGCCAAAAACATTCAGTACTTC; CDR3: CASSPLDRGPILAKNIQYF
V: TRBV12-3/TRBV12-4; J: TRBJ2-1; size: many; length: 16; D: NA; DNA: TGTGCCAGCAGTGGCGGCTGGGGGCGATCCTACAATGAGCAGTTCTTC; CDR3: CASSGGWGRSYNEQFF
V: TRBV11-2; J: TRBJ2-5; size: many; length: 15; D: NA; DNA: TGTGCCAGCAGCTTAGATCTGACGGGGGTGGACACCCAGTACTTC; CDR3: CASSLDLTGVDTQYF